These 30 T cell receptor beta chains came from one sample sequenced in a study of PD-1 blockade in mismatch repair-deficient tumors. Some clones are missing from TCRdb's copy, which holds only in-frame ones; the method was immunoSEQ multiplex PCR. The table has around 50,000 clones, around three quarters seen once. The starting material was PBMCs, obtained before pembrolizumab treatment. These receptors were taken from an adult with mismatch repair-deficient cancer.

The chain combines TRBV6-1 with TRBJ2-1; D unresolved. V lost 2 bases, J lost 2 bases, and 10 bases lay in between. In germline, CDR1 is MNHNS, CDR2 SASEGT. There are 15 residues in the CDR3. This chain's CDR3 is CASSELVEPYNEQFF. The DNA of the CDR3 is TGTGCCAGCAGTGAATTGGTGGAGCCCTACAATGAGCAGTTCTTC.

In its sample, this clone was seen a few times. The same CDR3 also results from other DNA sequences found in this sample. V and J are TRBV4-2 and TRBJ1-2; D ambiguous. Deletions cut 0 bases from V and 8 bases from J, with 4 bases between. This CDR3 contains 11 residues. Germline CDR1 LGHNA, CDR2 YNFKEQ. Here the CDR3 reads CASSQEGGYTF. Here the CDR3 DNA reads TGTGCCAGCAGCCAAGAGGGCGGCTACACCTTC.

The rearrangement joins TRBV7-8 to TRBJ2-5; no definite D call. V shed 1 base and J shed 3 bases, with 6 bases lying between them. Germline-derived CDR1 and CDR2 are SGHVS and FQNEAQ. The CDR3 runs 13 residues. In nucleotides, the CDR3 is TGTGCCAGCAGCTTAGGTAGAAAAGAGACCCAGTACTTC. Translating gives CASSLGRKETQYF.

This clone turned up a few times. The chain carries TRBV7-9 and TRBJ2-1; a possible D gene is TRBD2 (6 bases). The V and J ends lost 1 base and 8 bases respectively, with 18 bases between them. Germline CDR1 is SEHNR and CDR2 is FQNEAQ (reference sequence). The CDR3 has 16 residues. CDR3 protein: CASSLGSGQNGDEQFF. CDR3 bases: TGTGCCAGCAGCTTAGGGAGCGGGCAAAACGGGGATGAGCAGTTCTTC.

The chain links TRBV7-2 to TRBJ2-6, with D maybe TRBD1 (5 bases). V was trimmed by 5 bases and J by 0 bases, leaving 8 bases between them. The CDR3 contains 15 residues. Germline lookup yields CDR1 SGHTA and CDR2 FQGNSA. The CDR3 nucleotides read TGTGCCAGCAGCCACGACAGCTCTGGGGCCAACGTCCTGACTTTC. It specifies CASSHDSSGANVLTF.

This chain connects TRBV19 to TRBJ1-2; 9 bases map to TRBD1. Per the germline V gene, CDR1 is LNHDA and CDR2 is SQIVND (reference sequence). V lost 4 bases and J lost 3; bases outside the gene matches: 9. This CDR3 region has 16 residues. The CDR3 coding sequence is TGTGCCAGTAGTAGACCCACAGGGGGCGACGACTATGGCTACACCTTC. Residues: CASSRPTGGDDYGYTF.

This chain connects TRBV6-4 to TRBJ2-1; 9 nucleotides match TRBD1. The CDR3 length is 16 residues. The V gene end was trimmed by 5 bases and the J gene end by 8 bases; junction bases not matched to a gene: 13. Germline V gene sequence: CDR1 MRHNA, CDR2 SNTAGT. The DNA for the CDR3 is TGTGCCAGCAGTCCACAGCAGTCCGGGACAGGGTATGAGCAGTTCTTC. This sequence encodes CASSPQQSGTGYEQFF.

The rearrangement uses TRBV5-4 and TRBJ2-2, with D possibly called TRBD1 or TRBD2 (5 bases each). The CDR3 is 15 residues long. From germline, CDR1 is SGHNT and CDR2 YYREEE (reference sequence). The V gene lost 2 bases and the J gene lost 3 bases, with 11 bases spanning the gap. This CDR3 is CASSFTGTYTGELFF. The CDR3, as DNA: TGTGCCAGCAGCTTTACCGGGACCTACACCGGGGAGCTGTTTTTT.

The genes are TRBV19 and TRBJ2-5; 10 nucleotides align to TRBD2. The germline CDR1 and CDR2 sequences are LNHDA and SQIVND (reference sequence). The CDR3 sequence is 16 residues long. The junction had 8 bases not matched to a gene; V was cut back by 3 bases and J by 4 bases. This CDR3 is CASSMASGSSGETQYF. The CDR3 coding sequence is TGTGCCAGTAGTATGGCTAGCGGGAGCTCGGGAGAGACCCAGTACTTC.

This sequence joins TRBV9 and TRBJ1-2, with 8 bases fitting TRBD1. With 3 bases clipped from V and 0 bases from J, the junction kept 4 bases outside the gene matches. This CDR3 has 15 amino acids. Germline CDR1 is SGDLS and CDR2 is YYNGEE. This CDR3 is CASSDQGASNYGYTF. The CDR3 nucleotides read TGTGCCAGCAGCGACCAGGGGGCTTCTAACTATGGCTACACCTTC.

The chain combines TRBV7-7 with TRBJ2-2; 8 bases line up with TRBD2. CDR1 SSHAT and CDR2 FNYEAQ come from the germline V gene (reference sequence). This CDR3 contains 15 residues. The CDR3 bases are TGTGCTAGCGGGACCTTCAGCGGACTCACCGGGGAGCTGTTTTTT. Protein product: CASGTFSGLTGELFF.

The DNA for the CDR3 is TGTGCCAGCAGTTACTCACGGGGGAACACTGAAGCTTTCTTT. It is translated as CASSYSRGNTEAFF. This chain uses TRBV6-5 with TRBJ1-1; the D is unclear. CDR1 is MNHEY, CDR2 SVGAGI, per germline. This CDR3 comprises 14 residues. V lost 0 bases and J 1 base, leaving 6 bases between the germline ends.

V is TRBV9 and J is TRBJ2-4; D is perhaps TRBD1 (6 bases). V dropped 2 bases and J dropped 4 bases, with 16 bases sitting between them. The CDR3 totals 16 residues. The germline CDR1 and CDR2 sequences are SGDLS and YYNGEE. Here the CDR3 DNA reads TGTGCCAGCAGCGTTGGAGAGGGGGTTGGGAAAAACATTCAGTACTTC. It codes for CASSVGEGVGKNIQYF.

In DNA, the CDR3 is TGTGCCTGGAGTGCACTGGGGGATGAGCAGTTCTTC. It yields the protein CAWSALGDEQFF. V is TRBV30 and J is TRBJ2-1; D possibly uses TRBD1 or TRBD2 (5 bases each). Trimming left V 1 base short and J 8 bases short, with 9 bases between. Germline assignment: CDR1 GTSNPN and CDR2 SVGIG (reference sequence). CDR3 length: 12 residues.

This clone is a singleton in its sample. The V gene is TRBV6-1, the J gene TRBJ2-5; 13 nucleotides match TRBD2. J gave up 5 bases and V 4 bases, and 10 bases lay outside the gene matches. Looked up from germline, CDR1 is MNHNS and CDR2 is SASEGT. The CDR3 contains 17 residues. CDR3 bases: TGTGCCAGCAGTGGCGCTGGACTAGCGGGAGTTCGTGAGACCCAGTACTTC. This gives the protein CASSGAGLAGVRETQYF.

This clone was observed a few times. V is TRBV25-1 and J is TRBJ1-1; possible D gene TRBD1, 5 bases. CDR3 size: 12 residues. Germline V gene sequence: CDR1 MGHDK, CDR2 SYGVNS. Trimming cost V 5 bases and J 11 bases, with 15 bases left between them. The CDR3 reads CASSPGHEVAFF. CDR3 nucleotides: TGTGCCAGCAGTCCAGGGCACGAAGTTGCTTTCTTT.

The table lists this clone with a few counts. V is TRBV6-5 and J is TRBJ1-2; D not resolved. The germline CDR1 and CDR2 sequences are MNHEY and SVGAGI. V lost 6 bases and J lost 8, with 22 bases in between. The CDR3 sequence is 15 residues long. The CDR3 reads CASRLDGGVFGGYTF. CDR3 bases: TGTGCCAGCAGGCTTGACGGAGGCGTCTTTGGAGGCTACACCTTC.

This chain joins TRBV6-1 and TRBJ2-7, with D tentatively TRBD1 (7 bases). The CDR3 is made up of 12 amino acids. Trimming pared 10 bases from V and 3 bases from J, leaving 13 bases between. Germline V CDR1 and CDR2: MNHNS, SASEGT. CDR3 nucleotide sequence: TGTGCCACATCAGGGGGGATCTACGAGCAGTACTTC. This codes for CATSGGIYEQYF.

The chain joins TRBV6-5 to TRBJ1-1; D unresolved. The CDR3 sequence is 13 residues long. Germline values: CDR1 MNHEY, CDR2 SVGAGI. Trimming cost V 5 bases and J 7 bases, with 14 bases left between them. CDR3 sequence: CASSLAGTSEAFF. The CDR3 bases are TGTGCCAGCAGTCTCGCGGGAACGAGTGAAGCTTTCTTT.

This clone has just a few counts. The J gene is TRBJ2-2, the V gene TRBV18, with TRBD1 matching 7 bases. The CDR3 runs 16 residues. The V gene end was trimmed by 3 bases and the J gene end by 0 bases; junction bases not matched to a gene: 4. The germline V gene has CDR1 KGHSH and CDR2 LQKENI. The CDR3 region has the DNA TGTGCCAGCTCACCTGGACAGGCCTCGAACACCGGGGAGCTGTTTTTT. Translated: CASSPGQASNTGELFF.

This chain joins TRBV9 and TRBJ2-5; 9 bases fit TRBD2. The CDR3 totals 16 residues. Trimming at V came to 5 bases and at J to 5 bases, leaving 13 bases not matched to a gene. In germline, CDR1 is SGDLS, CDR2 YYNGEE. The CDR3 region is CASSLGPSGNGETQYF. The CDR3 region has the DNA TGTGCCAGCAGTTTGGGGCCTAGCGGGAATGGGGAGACCCAGTACTTC.

The chain employs TRBV7-3 and TRBJ2-5; TRBD2 agrees at 8 bases. Trimming cost V 5 bases and J 4 bases; bases outside gene matches: 9. Germline V lookup: CDR1 SGHTA, CDR2 FQGTGA. The CDR3 is 15 residues long. Here the CDR3 reads CASSLSSGRSETQYF. The CDR3 DNA follows: TGTGCCAGCAGCCTCTCCAGCGGGAGATCAGAGACCCAGTACTTC.

The chain combines TRBV5-6 with TRBJ2-5; 8 positions match TRBD1. The length of the CDR3 is 14 residues. Germline V gives CDR1 SGHDT, CDR2 YYEEEE. The V gene end was trimmed by 4 bases and the J gene end by 5 bases; junction bases not matched to a gene: 7. Written as DNA, the CDR3 is TGTGCCAGCAGCGTCAGGGGGCGCGGGGAGACCCAGTACTTC. As protein: CASSVRGRGETQYF.

This chain uses TRBV27 with TRBJ2-7; D is possibly TRBD1 or TRBD2 (5 bases each). The V end was cut by 5 bases, the J end by 5 bases, with 25 bases between. The CDR3 is 17 amino acids. The germline V gene has CDR1 MNHEY and CDR2 SMNVEV (reference sequence). CDR3 amino acids: CASSAQFGTPYGNEQYF. The CDR3 nucleotides are TGTGCCAGCAGTGCCCAATTCGGGACCCCCTACGGGAACGAGCAGTACTTC.

V gene TRBV30 combines with J gene TRBJ1-3; D gene ambiguous. The CDR3 totals 17 residues. V lost 4 bases to trimming and J lost 0 bases, with 19 bases between them. Germline-derived CDR1 and CDR2 are GTSNPN and SVGIG (reference sequence). Here the CDR3 DNA reads TGTGCCTGGACGAGTTTTACCCGGGAGCACTCTGGAAACACCATATATTTT. Its translation is CAWTSFTREHSGNTIYF. The full variable domain, with the rest looked up from reference TRBV30 and TRBJ1-3, is SQTIHQWPATLVQPVGSPLSLECTVEGTSNPNLYWYRQAAGRGLQLLFYSVGIGQISSEVPQNLSASRPQDRQFILSSKKLLLSDSGFYLCAWTSFTREHSGNTIYFGEGSWLTVV.

The CDR3 DNA reads as TGTGCCAGCTCACCTAGACGGATAAGTACCGGGGAGCTGTTTTTT. The encoded protein is CASSPRRISTGELFF. The chain joins TRBV18 to TRBJ2-2; D call uncertain. V lost 3 bases to trimming and J lost 5 bases, with 13 bases between them. The germline gives CDR1 KGHSH, CDR2 LQKENI. The CDR3 contains 15 residues. The full variable domain, rest sourced from reference TRBV18 and TRBJ2-2, is NAGVMQNPRHLVRRRGQEARLRCSPMKGHSHVYWYRQLPEEGLKFMVYLQKENIIDESGMPKERFSAEFPKEGPSILRIQQVVRGDSAAYFCASSPRRISTGELFFGEGSRLTVL.

The V call is TRBV1, the J call TRBJ2-1; the table gives TRBD2 as D, unverified against the DNA. TRBV1 is deemed a pseudogene. The CDR3 totals 15 residues. The CDR3 DNA sequence: TGCACCAGCAGCCAGGGGAGGGCGTACTACAATGAGCAGTTCTTC. Protein sequence: CTSSQGRAYYNEQFF.

This chain joins TRBV18 and TRBJ2-5; D uncertain. The CDR3 is 13 residues long. Germline V gives CDR1 KGHSH, CDR2 LQKENI. Trimming left V 2 bases short and J 4 bases short, with 8 bases between. This CDR3 reads CASSPSPGETQYF. In DNA, the CDR3 is TGTGCCAGCTCACCATCCCCTGGAGAGACCCAGTACTTC.

J is TRBJ2-1 and V is TRBV11-2, with 7 bases matching TRBD1. Germline loops: CDR1 SGHAT, CDR2 FQNNGV. V shed 1 base and J 6 bases; nucleotides not matched to a gene: 12. The length of the CDR3 is 17 residues. In DNA, the CDR3 is TGTGCCAGCAGCTTAGGCTCTTATGACAGGGTTTTCAATGAGCAGTTCTTC. It encodes CASSLGSYDRVFNEQFF.

The gene calls are TRBV27 and TRBJ2-1, with D perhaps TRBD2 (6 bases). Germline CDR1 MNHEY, CDR2 SMNVEV (reference sequence). Trimming pared 3 bases from V and 6 bases from J, leaving 15 bases between. The CDR3 extends over 15 amino acids. The DNA for the CDR3 is TGTGCCAGCAGTTTTCTAGGTTCCGGGGGCAATGAGCAGTTCTTC. Its protein product is CASSFLGSGGNEQFF.